This T cell receptor (beta chain) is from a study of cytomegalovirus exposure and HLA in healthy donors. With 3 bases removed from V and 5 bases from J, the gap between germline ends came to 9 bases. The germline CDR1 and CDR2 sequences are SGHRS and YFSETQ. There are 13 residues in the CDR3. The PCR employed 60 Vbeta primers together with 13 Jbeta primers. Sequencing used immunoSEQ multiplex PCR; TCRdb keeps in-frame clones, though not all of them. The table includes 100,000 to 150,000 clones, 80% detected once. V usage is TRBV5-1 and J usage is TRBJ1-5, with D unclear. Source material: PBMCs. The source of this sequence is a man in his forties or fifties in good health and CMV-seronegative. The CDR3 loop reads CASSSSLDQPQHF. The CDR3 DNA reads TGCGCCAGCAGCTCGAGTCTGGATCAGCCCCAGCATTTT.